In its sample, the clone carrying this TCR gamma chain was seen a few times. No antigen is known for it. The sample comes from a study of human gamma delta and Vdelta1 T cells. Findings and caveats of the study: Delta One T cells were reportedly polyclonal and broadly cytotoxic against acute myeloid leukemia.

The CDR3 is 12 amino acids. V lost 5 bases to trimming and J lost 3 bases; unmatched junction nucleotides: 4. In germline, CDR1 is EGSTGY, CDR2 YDSYTSSV. TCRdb reanalysed the PCR reads via CATT. The sample lists almost 9,000 gamma-chain clones; around 50% were seen once. The genes are TRGV4 and TRGJ1 or TRGJ2. Sample: Vdelta1 gamma-delta T cells from blood grown in culture (DOT cells). The TCR comes from a human donor in good health. The CDR3 coding sequence is TGTGCCACCTGGGGCGTTTATTATAAGAAACTCTTT. It codes for CATWGVYYKKLF.